This T cell receptor (beta chain) was profiled in a study of shared clonotypes between healthy human individuals. Study in general: A donor's plate count was three for CD4 naive and three for CD4 memory; CD8 naive had two and CD8 memory one. General study results and limits: Generation probabilities were higher for clonotypes shared across all four sorted-subset donors than for unshared ones.

In the CD4+ fraction, cells were divided into CD45RA+ naive and CD45RA-negative memory subsets. The assay was immunoSEQ multiplex PCR, and TCRdb's table has in-frame clones only and misses some. The sample lists about 1 million clones, approximately 70% seen once, with over 1.3% in the top ten. In regard to this clone: Its antigen is undetermined. Other nucleotide sequences in the sample specify the same CDR3.

The CDR3 covers 14 residues. Germline V gene data show CDR1 as LNHDA and CDR2 as SQIVND (reference sequence). V trimming: 3 bases; J trimming: 5 bases; junction bases outside the gene matches: 2. Sequencing used memory CD4+ T cells sorted from blood. The subset denotes: CD45RA-negative fraction. This clonotype originated in a man aged 18 to 35 in good health. The V and J genes are TRBV19 and TRBJ1-4; 8 bases align to TRBD1. CDR3 bases: TGTGCCAGTAGTATTGGACAGGGAAATGAAAAACTGTTTTTT. As protein: CASSIGQGNEKLFF.